This T cell receptor beta chain was captured in a study of T cells in Graves' hyperthyroidism and ophthalmopathy. Study overall: Peripheral blood was taken when the disease was first diagnosed, before any treatment began. Study results and caveats: For ophthalmopathy, model prediction preceded onset by a median about 6 months. Blood also held most thyroid clonotypes expanded beyond 0.001.

A remark on this clonotype: As yet, its antigen is unknown.

The CDR3 regions of TCR beta were amplified from RNA transcripts. A first-round RT-PCR of the TCR CDR3 used the HTBI primer set. TCRdb used MiXCR to reprocess the multiplex PCR reads, holding one entry per CDR3 protein. Here the sample spans around 300,000 distinct CDR3 sequences, roughly an eighth being singletons. There are 13 residues in the CDR3. Germline loops: CDR1 SGHTA, CDR2 FQGNSA. V was shortened by 2 bases and J by 5 bases, with 10 bases between the two germline ends. The chain links TRBV7-2 to TRBJ2-7; a weak D match, TRBD1 (5 bases). The origin of this receptor is a woman in her thirties or forties with Graves' hyperthyroidism. Sequences were obtained from blood. The CDR3 DNA is TGTGCCAGCAGCTTAAATATCAGGGACGAGCAGTACTTC. Its translation is CASSLNIRDEQYF.